The text below deals with one TCR beta chain. Looked up from germline, CDR1 is GTSNPN and CDR2 is SVGIG (reference sequence). The ends lost 5 bases at V and 1 base at J; junction bases unmatched: 3. This CDR3 region has 14 residues. This specimen comes from a study of blood T cell repertoires in COVID-19. Some clones are missing from TCRdb's copy, which holds only in-frame ones; the method was immunoSEQ multiplex PCR. The data hold roughly 24,000 clones, with over 75% observed a single time. The V gene is TRBV30, the J gene TRBJ2-2; 8 positions agree with TRBD1. Sequencing used peripheral blood. The clonotype comes from a woman aged 80 or over with acute or convalescent COVID-19. The CDR3 here is CAWHGQGNTGELFF. In nucleotides, the CDR3 is TGTGCCTGGCATGGACAGGGGAACACCGGGGAGCTGTTTTTT.